This passage covers 18 T cell receptor beta chains from one sample sequenced in a study of T cells in localized non-small cell lung cancer. Sequenced by immunoSEQ multiplex PCR; TCRdb stores in-frame clones only, minus some. The repertoire holds around 78,000 clones, with over 75% as singletons. The specimen comprised peripheral blood, sampled before any cancer treatment. Receptor source: a female donor over 55 with stage I lung adenocarcinoma.

The chain joins TRBV2 to TRBJ2-2; D remains ambiguous. Germline assignment: CDR1 SNHLY and CDR2 FYNNEI. V lost 2 bases, J lost 6 bases, and 10 bases lay in between. The CDR3 consists of 14 residues. This chain's CDR3 is CASSETNGAGELFF. The DNA of the CDR3 is TGTGCCAGCAGTGAAACTAATGGGGCCGGGGAGCTGTTTTTT.

The CDR3 here is CASSDDDWTSGTYEQYF. The DNA for the CDR3 is TGTGCCAGCAGTGACGACGACTGGACTAGCGGGACATACGAGCAGTACTTC. The chain has TRBV2 and TRBJ2-7; 12 bases map to TRBD2. After removal of 3 bases from V and 4 bases from J, the junction contained 10 bases not matched to a gene. From germline, CDR1 is SNHLY and CDR2 FYNNEI. The CDR3 is 17 residues long.

The chain has TRBV4-3 and TRBJ1-2, with D tentatively TRBD1 (5 bases). The CDR3 totals 15 residues. The germline V and J ends were trimmed by 2 bases and 4 bases, with 14 bases remaining between them. Germline V gives CDR1 LGHNA, CDR2 YSLEER. The chain's CDR3 is CASSQTTRDPYGYTF. The CDR3 bases are TGCGCCAGCAGCCAAACCACCCGGGACCCCTATGGCTACACCTTC.

The chain links TRBV7-9 to TRBJ2-1; D is undetermined. The germline CDR1 and CDR2 sequences are SEHNR and FQNEAQ (reference sequence). The CDR3 extends over 14 amino acids. The V and J ends lost 5 bases and 8 bases respectively, with 16 bases between them. The CDR3 DNA sequence: TGTGCCAGCAGCCCCCGGTCGGTGGTCGATGAGCAGTTCTTC. Protein: CASSPRSVVDEQFF.

The chain joins TRBV10-3 to TRBJ1-2; 7 bases line up with TRBD1. V lost 3 bases and J lost 0; bases outside the gene matches: 4. In germline, CDR1 is ENHRY, CDR2 SYGVKD. The CDR3 runs to 15 residues. The CDR3 spells CAISEAGQPNYGYTF. CDR3 DNA: TGTGCCATCAGTGAAGCGGGACAGCCTAACTATGGCTACACCTTC.

The V gene is TRBV7-2, the J gene TRBJ1-1, with D tentatively TRBD1 (5 bases). Trimming pared 4 bases from V and 2 bases from J, leaving 14 bases between. Germline CDR1 reads SGHTA; CDR2 reads FQGNSA. The CDR3 is 15 residues long. The CDR3 coding sequence is TGTGCCAGCAGCTCTATCCGGGGACGTAACACTGAAGCTTTCTTT. It specifies CASSSIRGRNTEAFF.

The CDR3 sequence is CASSSLDKGNEQFF. The CDR3 DNA is TGTGCCAGCAGCTCCCTAGACAAGGGCAATGAGCAGTTCTTC. This chain uses TRBV7-8 with TRBJ2-1, with no clear D. The length of the CDR3 is 14 residues. Germline V gene data show CDR1 as SGHVS and CDR2 as FQNEAQ. The V and J ends lost 4 bases and 6 bases respectively, with 13 bases between them.

The chain uses TRBV6-6 and TRBJ2-7, with D perhaps TRBD1 or TRBD2 (5 bases each). Germline V lookup: CDR1 MNHNY, CDR2 SVGAGI (reference sequence). Trimming removed 5 bases from V and 6 bases from J, with 20 bases in between. This CDR3 is 15 amino acids long. The DNA of the CDR3 is TGTGCCAGCAGTGACCGGGACCAGGACATTTTCGAGCAGTACTTC. This codes for CASSDRDQDIFEQYF.

The chain employs TRBV21-1 and TRBJ2-7. TRBV21-1 is an annotated pseudogene. This CDR3 spans 14 amino acids. CDR3 in amino acids: CASSKEGVSYEQYF. In DNA form, the CDR3 reads TGTGCCAGCAGCAAAGAAGGTGTTTCCTACGAGCAGTACTTC.

This clone was observed a few times. The genes are TRBV2 and TRBJ2-2; 9 positions match TRBD1. The CDR3 has 14 residues. CDR1 SNHLY and CDR2 FYNNEI come from the germline V gene. Trimming cost V 7 bases and J 5 bases; bases outside gene matches: 5. CDR3 in amino acids: CASTLGQGTGELFF. The CDR3 region has the DNA TGTGCCAGCACGCTGGGACAGGGAACCGGGGAGCTGTTTTTT.

The chain is built from TRBV27 and TRBJ2-7; the match to TRBD1 covers 8 bases. From germline, CDR1 is MNHEY and CDR2 SMNVEV (reference sequence). V lost 5 bases, J lost 5 bases, and 5 bases stayed unmatched. This CDR3 has 13 amino acids. The CDR3 coding sequence is TGTGCCAGCAGTCTCGGACAGGGAAACGAGCAGTACTTC. This gives the protein CASSLGQGNEQYF.

The chain links TRBV11-1 to TRBJ2-2, with a possible D match to TRBD2 (5 bases). V shed 0 bases and J shed 10 bases, with 12 bases lying between them. The germline V gene encodes CDR1 SGHAT and CDR2 FQDESV (reference sequence). The CDR3 has 14 amino acids. As DNA, the CDR3 is TGTGCCAGCAGCTTAGCTGGGGAGCGGCAGGAGCTGTTTTTT. Protein sequence: CASSLAGERQELFF.

The V and J genes are TRBV30 and TRBJ2-7; D is undetermined. The V end lost 5 bases, the J end lost 0 bases, and 17 bases lay between the germline ends. There are 15 residues in the CDR3. Germline V CDR1 and CDR2: GTSNPN, SVGIG (reference sequence). This CDR3 reads CAWESVGESSYEQYF. The CDR3, as DNA: TGTGCCTGGGAATCGGTTGGGGAAAGCTCCTACGAGCAGTACTTC.

This clone was seen a single time. The chain recombines TRBV30 with TRBJ2-3; D is uncertain. The V gene's germline CDR1 is GTSNPN and CDR2 SVGIG (reference sequence). V lost 5 bases and J 2 bases, leaving 11 bases between the germline ends. CDR3 length equals 13 residues. The DNA of the CDR3 is TGTGCCTGGGCCACAGAGCTCACAGATACGCAGTATTTT. Encoded protein: CAWATELTDTQYF. The variable domain in full, completed from reference TRBV30 and TRBJ2-3, reads SQTIHQWPATLVQPVGSPLSLECTVEGTSNPNLYWYRQAAGRGLQLLFYSVGIGQISSEVPQNLSASRPQDRQFILSSKKLLLSDSGFYLCAWATELTDTQYFGPGTRLTVL.

This rearrangement joins TRBV7-8 to TRBJ2-2; 13 bases fit TRBD2. This CDR3 has 18 residues. Per the germline V gene, CDR1 is SGHVS and CDR2 is FQNEAQ. V was clipped by 5 bases and J by 0 bases; unmatched bases: 6. The CDR3 region is CASSPRTSGGTNTGELFF. CDR3 in DNA: TGTGCCAGCAGCCCGAGGACTAGCGGGGGAACGAACACCGGGGAGCTGTTTTTT.

The V and J genes are TRBV4-1 and TRBJ1-3; D is ambiguous. The germline gives CDR1 MGHRA, CDR2 YSYEKL. This CDR3 contains 15 residues. Deletions cut 0 bases from V and 0 bases from J, with 6 bases between. The CDR3 protein is CASSQDESSGNTIYF. In DNA, the CDR3 is TGCGCCAGCAGCCAAGATGAGAGCTCTGGAAACACCATATATTTT.

The chain has TRBV19 and TRBJ2-5; 7 bases align to TRBD1. The CDR3 length is 15 residues. Germline CDR1 reads LNHDA; CDR2 reads SQIVND (reference sequence). With V trimmed by 4 bases and J by 0 bases, 5 bases remained unmatched. The CDR3 loop reads CASSTDRANQETQYF. The CDR3 nucleotides read TGTGCCAGTAGTACTGACAGGGCGAACCAAGAGACCCAGTACTTC.

This chain uses TRBV11-3 with TRBJ2-5; TRBD1 aligns across 7 bases. V was clipped by 6 bases and J by 4 bases; unmatched bases: 14. Germline loops: CDR1 SGHNT, CDR2 YENEEA. The CDR3 has 16 residues. The CDR3 loop reads CASSSPGTEDLETQYF. CDR3 DNA sequence: TGTGCCAGCAGTTCTCCCGGGACAGAGGACCTAGAGACCCAGTACTTC.